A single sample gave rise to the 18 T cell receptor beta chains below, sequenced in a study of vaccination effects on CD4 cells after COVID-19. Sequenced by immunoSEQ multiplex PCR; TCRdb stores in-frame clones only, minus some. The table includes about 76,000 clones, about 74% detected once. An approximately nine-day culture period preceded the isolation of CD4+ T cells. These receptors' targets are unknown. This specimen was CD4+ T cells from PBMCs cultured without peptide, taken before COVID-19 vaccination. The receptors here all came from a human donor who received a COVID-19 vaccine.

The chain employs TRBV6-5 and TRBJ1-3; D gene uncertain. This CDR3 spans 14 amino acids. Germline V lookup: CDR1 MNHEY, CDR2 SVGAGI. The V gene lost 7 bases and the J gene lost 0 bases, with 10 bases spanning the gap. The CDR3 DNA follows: TGTGCCAGCATACGGTATCCCTCTGGAAACACCATATATTTT. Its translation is CASIRYPSGNTIYF.

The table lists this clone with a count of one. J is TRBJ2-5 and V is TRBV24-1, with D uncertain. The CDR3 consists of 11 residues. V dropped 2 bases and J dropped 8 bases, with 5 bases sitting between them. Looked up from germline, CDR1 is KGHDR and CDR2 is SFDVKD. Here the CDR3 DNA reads TGTGCCACCAGTGATTCGAAAACCCAGTACTTC. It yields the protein CATSDSKTQYF.

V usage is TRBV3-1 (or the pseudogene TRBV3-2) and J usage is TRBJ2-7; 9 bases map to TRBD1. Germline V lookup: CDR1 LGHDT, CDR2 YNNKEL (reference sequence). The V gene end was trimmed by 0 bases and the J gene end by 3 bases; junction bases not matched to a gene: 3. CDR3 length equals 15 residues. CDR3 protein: CASSQDRDRDYEQYV. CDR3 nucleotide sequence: TGTGCCAGCAGCCAAGATAGGGACAGGGACTACGAGCAGTACGTC.

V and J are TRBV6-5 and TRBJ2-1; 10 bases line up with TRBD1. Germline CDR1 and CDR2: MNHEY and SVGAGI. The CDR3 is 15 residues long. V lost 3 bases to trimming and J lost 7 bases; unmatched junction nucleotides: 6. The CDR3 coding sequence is TGTGCCAGCAGTTATGACAGGGGGCTGGTAAATGAGCAGTTCTTC. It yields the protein CASSYDRGLVNEQFF.

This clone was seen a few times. In nucleotides, the CDR3 is TGCGCCAGCAGCCAGCGGGGGGGCCGTAATGAGCAGTTCTTC. This encodes CASSQRGGRNEQFF. This chain links TRBV4-1 with TRBJ2-1; 9 bases agree with TRBD2. The CDR3 sequence is 14 residues long. The germline CDR1 and CDR2 sequences are MGHRA and YSYEKL. Trimming at V came to 3 bases and at J to 7 bases, leaving 4 bases not matched to a gene.

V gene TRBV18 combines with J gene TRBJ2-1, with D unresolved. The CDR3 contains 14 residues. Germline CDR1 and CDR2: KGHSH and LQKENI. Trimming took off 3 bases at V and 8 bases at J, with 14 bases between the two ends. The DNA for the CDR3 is TGTGCCAGCTCACCTTCCATAGTCGGCGATGAGCAGTTCTTC. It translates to CASSPSIVGDEQFF.

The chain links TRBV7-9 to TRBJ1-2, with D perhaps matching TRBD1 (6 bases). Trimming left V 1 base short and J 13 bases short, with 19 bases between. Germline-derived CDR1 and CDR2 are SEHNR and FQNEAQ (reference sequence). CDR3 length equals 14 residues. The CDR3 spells CASSLEGQGILGTF. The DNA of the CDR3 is TGTGCCAGCAGCTTAGAGGGGCAGGGGATATTAGGCACCTTC.

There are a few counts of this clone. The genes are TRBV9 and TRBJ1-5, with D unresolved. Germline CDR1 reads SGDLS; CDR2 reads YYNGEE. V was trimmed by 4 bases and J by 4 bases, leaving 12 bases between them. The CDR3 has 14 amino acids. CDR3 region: CASSPDLANQPQHF. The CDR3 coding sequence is TGTGCCAGCAGCCCAGATTTGGCGAATCAGCCCCAGCATTTT.

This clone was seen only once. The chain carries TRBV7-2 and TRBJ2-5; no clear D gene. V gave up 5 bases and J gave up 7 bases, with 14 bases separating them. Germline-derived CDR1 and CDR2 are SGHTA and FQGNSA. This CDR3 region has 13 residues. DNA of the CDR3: TGTGCCAGCAGCCTTAGAACCTCCGGGACCCAGTACTTC. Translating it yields CASSLRTSGTQYF. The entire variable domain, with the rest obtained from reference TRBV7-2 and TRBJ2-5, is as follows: GAGVSQSPSNKVTEKGKDVELRCDPISGHTALYWYRQSLGQGLEFLIYFQGNSAPDKSGLPSDRFSAERTGGSVSTLTIQRTQQEDSAVYLCASSLRTSGTQYFGPGTRLLVL.

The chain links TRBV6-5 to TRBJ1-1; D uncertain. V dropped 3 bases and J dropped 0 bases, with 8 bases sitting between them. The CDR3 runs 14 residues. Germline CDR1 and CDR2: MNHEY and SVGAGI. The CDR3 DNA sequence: TGTGCCAGCAGTTATAGGGAATTGAACACTGAAGCTTTCTTT. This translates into CASSYRELNTEAFF.

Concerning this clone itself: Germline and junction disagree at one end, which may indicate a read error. The chain's CDR3 is CASGDRGDTQYF. As DNA, the CDR3 is TGCGCCTCGGGGGACCGGGGAGATACGCAGTATTTT. This chain uses TRBV2 with TRBJ2-3; perhaps TRBD2 as D (6 bases). Germline V gene data show CDR1 as SNHLY and CDR2 as FYNNEI. CDR3 length: 12 amino acids.

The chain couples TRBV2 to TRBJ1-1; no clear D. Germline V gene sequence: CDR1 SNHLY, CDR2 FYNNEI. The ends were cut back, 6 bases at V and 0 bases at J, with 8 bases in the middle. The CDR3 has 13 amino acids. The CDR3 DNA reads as TGTGCCAGCAGGGCCAGTCTGAACACTGAAGCTTTCTTT. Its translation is CASRASLNTEAFF.

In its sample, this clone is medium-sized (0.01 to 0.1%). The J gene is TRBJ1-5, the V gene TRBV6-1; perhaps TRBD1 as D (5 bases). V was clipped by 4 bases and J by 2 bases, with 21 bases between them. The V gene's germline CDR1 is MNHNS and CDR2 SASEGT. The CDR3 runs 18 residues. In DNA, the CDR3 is TGTGCCAGCAGTGCCATCTATAACTCGGGACCGGGCAATCAGCCCCAGCATTTT. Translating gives CASSAIYNSGPGNQPQHF.

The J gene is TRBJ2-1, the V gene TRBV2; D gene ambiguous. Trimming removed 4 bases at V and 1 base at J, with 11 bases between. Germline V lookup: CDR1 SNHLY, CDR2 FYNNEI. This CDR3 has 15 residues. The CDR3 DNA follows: TGTGCCAGCAGTGGATTGTTGGGTTCCTACAATGAGCAGTTCTTC. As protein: CASSGLLGSYNEQFF.

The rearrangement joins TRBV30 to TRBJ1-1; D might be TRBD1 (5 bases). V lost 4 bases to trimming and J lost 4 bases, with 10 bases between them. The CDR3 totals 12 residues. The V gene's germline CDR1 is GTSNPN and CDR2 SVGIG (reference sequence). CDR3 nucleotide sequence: TGTGCCTGGACCAGGGCCCGCACTGAAGCTTTCTTT. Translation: CAWTRARTEAFF.

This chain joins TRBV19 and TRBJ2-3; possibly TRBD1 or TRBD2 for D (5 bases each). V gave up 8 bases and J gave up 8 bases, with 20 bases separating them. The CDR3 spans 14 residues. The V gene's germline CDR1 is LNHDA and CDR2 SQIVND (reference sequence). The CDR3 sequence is CASGGPAFGGTQYF. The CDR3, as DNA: TGTGCCAGTGGGGGACCGGCGTTTGGTGGTACGCAGTATTTT.

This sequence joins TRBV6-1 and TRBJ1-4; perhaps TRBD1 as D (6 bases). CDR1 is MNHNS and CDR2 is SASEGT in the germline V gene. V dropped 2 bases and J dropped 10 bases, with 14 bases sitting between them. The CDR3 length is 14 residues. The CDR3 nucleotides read TGTGCCAGCAGTGAATTAAGGGGGGGCGGAAAACTGTTTTTT. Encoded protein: CASSELRGGGKLFF.

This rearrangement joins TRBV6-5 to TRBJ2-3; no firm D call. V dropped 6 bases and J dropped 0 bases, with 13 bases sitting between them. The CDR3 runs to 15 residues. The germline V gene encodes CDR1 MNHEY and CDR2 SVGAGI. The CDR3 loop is CASRGRVSSTDTQYF. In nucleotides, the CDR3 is TGTGCCAGCAGGGGTAGGGTTTCTAGCACAGATACGCAGTATTTT.